This is a list of T cell receptor beta chains from one sample in a study of monozygotic twins with inflammatory bowel disease. TCRdb re-called the 5' RACE reads; one entry per CDR3 protein, DNA not given. The table for this sample gives about 300,000 distinct CDR3 sequences. Sequencing used blood. These receptors originate from a human donor with ulcerative colitis or Crohn's disease, or a healthy co-twin of an affected twin (not recorded which). CDR3s include the opening cysteine and the closing phenylalanine or tryptophan.

V	J	CDR3
TRBV15	TRBJ1-1	CATSRDLREAFF
TRBV28	TRBJ1-3	CASTELSGNTIYF
TRBV24-1	TRBJ2-2	CATRNTGELFF
TRBV30	TRBJ2-7	CAGAGGASYEQYF
TRBV3-1	TRBJ1-2	CASSQERDGYTF
TRBV7-2	TRBJ1-1	CASRTDRDTEAFF
TRBV2	TRBJ2-7	CASSGQPSYEQYF
TRBV5-1	TRBJ2-7	CASSHTTENYEQYF
TRBV15	TRBJ1-2	CATSRDPSYGYTF
TRBV10-3	TRBJ2-1	CAISALIPGEGEQFF
TRBV4-2	TRBJ1-1	CASSQVVQGGTEAFF
TRBV27	TRBJ2-7	CASSSWPGEQYF
TRBV7-9	TRBJ2-5	CASSLGGTGGQETQYF
TRBV4-2	TRBJ1-3	CASSSFFTVTGNTIYF
TRBV6-5	TRBJ1-1	CASSYRPSRDTEAFF
TRBV7-9	TRBJ1-2	CASSFGSGATGGYTF
TRBV30	TRBJ2-7	CACSLGQGFEQYF
TRBV6-1	TRBJ2-2	CASNTQGNTGELFF
TRBV29-1	TRBJ1-5	CSVWENSNQPQHF
TRBV12-3/TRBV12-4	TRBJ1-1	CASSFSGGNTEAFF
TRBV29-1	TRBJ2-5	CSAGQGQETQYF
TRBV5-6	TRBJ2-5	CASSSAGRETQYF
TRBV12-5	TRBJ2-2	CASGLVRGLNSDTGELFF
TRBV20-1	TRBJ2-7	CSARGDRSSYEQYF
TRBV6-2/TRBV6-3	TRBJ2-7	CASRGLDITPFEQYF
TRBV18	TRBJ2-3	CASSPADRGSTDTQYF
TRBV12-3/TRBV12-4	TRBJ1-5	CASSRGQPQHF
TRBV7-9	TRBJ1-1	CASRASRRGKIPEAFF
TRBV6-6	TRBJ1-4	CASSKTGGPGGLFF
TRBV20-1	TRBJ2-6	CSARAPGGANVLTF
TRBV12-3/TRBV12-4	TRBJ1-5	CASSPGQASNQHQHF
TRBV5-1	TRBJ2-1	CASSPGDRVGNEQFF
TRBV20-1	TRBJ1-5	CSARRSANQPQHF